This T cell receptor beta chain was captured by sequencing in a study of technical replicates of blood from several donors. The germline CDR1 and CDR2 sequences are LNHDA and SQIVND (reference sequence). V was shortened by 7 bases and J by 7 bases, with 19 bases between the two germline ends. The CDR3 runs to 15 residues. The data were produced by immunoSEQ multiplex PCR, yet TCRdb's version contains in-frame clones alone and is incomplete. Of 70,000 to 85,000 clones listed, roughly 97% are singletons. V gene TRBV19 combines with J gene TRBJ1-4; perhaps TRBD1 as D (5 bases). The TCR comes from a human donor in good health. Sequencing was done on a sample of T cells isolated from PBMCs. The CDR3 DNA follows: TGTGCCAGTACCGCCAGGACCGGGGGTTTTGAAAAACTGTTTTTT. It is translated as CASTARTGGFEKLFF.